Listed here are 10 T cell receptor beta chains from one sample, sequenced in a study of sequential checkpoint blockade in melanoma. Assay used: immunoSEQ multiplex PCR; TCRdb lists only in-frame clones, some missing. Among roughly 3,000 clones, roughly 30% were seen once, and the ten largest hold under 12%. Treatment of the sample: randomized to nivolumab then ipilimumab (arm A) or the reverse (arm B). The material sequenced was tumor tissue (inferred from file names), taken from a patient given nivolumab and ipilimumab in sequence. Receptors originate from a human donor with melanoma.

In its sample, this clone is medium-sized. The chain is built from TRBV11-3 and TRBJ2-6; D gene unclear. V lost 0 bases, J lost 2 bases, and 2 bases lay in between. CDR1 is SGHNT and CDR2 is YENEEA in the germline V gene. The CDR3 is 14 residues long. The CDR3 DNA sequence: TGTGCCAGCAGCTTAGACACTGGGGCCAACGTCCTGACTTTC. Translated, it gives CASSLDTGANVLTF.

The chain has TRBV5-1 and TRBJ1-3; D gene ambiguous. The germline V gene has CDR1 SGHRS and CDR2 YFSETQ. The CDR3 extends over 15 amino acids. V lost 1 base and J lost 2, with 10 bases in between. Written as DNA, the CDR3 is TGCGCCAGCAGCTTGATGGGAGGTACTGGAAACACCATATATTTT. It translates to CASSLMGGTGNTIYF.

There are a few counts of this clone. The chain employs TRBV9 and TRBJ1-5; D remains ambiguous. CDR1 SGDLS and CDR2 YYNGEE come from the germline V gene. The CDR3 has 15 amino acids. The V end lost 1 base, the J end lost 0 bases, and 8 bases lay between the germline ends. The CDR3: CASSVTPYSNQPQHF. DNA of the CDR3: TGTGCCAGCAGCGTAACACCCTATAGCAATCAGCCCCAGCATTTT.

This clone was counted between two and nine times. The chain recombines TRBV19 with TRBJ2-3; TRBD2 agrees at 7 bases. Trimming took 6 bases from V and 4 from J; bases not matched to a gene: 7. This CDR3 comprises 14 residues. Germline V gene sequence: CDR1 LNHDA, CDR2 SQIVND (reference sequence). The CDR3 here is CASRTREEPDTQYF. The CDR3 nucleotides read TGTGCCAGTAGGACCCGGGAGGAACCAGATACGCAGTATTTT. The full variable domain, with the rest looked up from reference TRBV19 and TRBJ2-3, is DGGITQSPKYLFRKEGQNVTLSCEQNLNHDAMYWYRQDPGQGLRLIYYSQIVNDFQKGDIAEGYSVSREKKESFPLTVTSAQKNPTAFYLCASRTREEPDTQYFGPGTRLTVL.

The V call is TRBV6-8, the J call TRBJ2-3; 8 nucleotides line up with TRBD2. From germline, CDR1 is MNHGY and CDR2 SAAAGT. The CDR3 loop spans 17 amino acids. V lost 10 bases to trimming and J lost 0 bases; unmatched junction nucleotides: 15. The CDR3 DNA sequence: TGTGCCATCAGAGCGGGAGCTAGCAGGCCTAGCACAGATACGCAGTATTTT. This encodes CAIRAGASRPSTDTQYF.

This clone is medium-sized in the sample. This chain uses TRBV6-8 with TRBJ2-1; maybe TRBD2 (6 bases). V was shortened by 6 bases and J by 7 bases, with 19 bases between the two germline ends. Germline CDR1 reads MNHGY; CDR2 reads SAAAGT. CDR3 length: 15 residues. CDR3 bases: TGTGCCAGCAGCCCCTCGACGGGAGATGGGAATGAGCAGTTCTTC. This encodes CASSPSTGDGNEQFF.

In its sample, this clone is medium-sized. V usage is TRBV11-3 and J usage is TRBJ2-1; possibly TRBD1 or TRBD2 for D (5 bases each). V lost 4 bases and J 5 bases, leaving 15 bases between the germline ends. Per the germline V gene, CDR1 is SGHNT and CDR2 is YENEEA. This CDR3 spans 15 amino acids. The chain's CDR3 is CASSSRENINNEQFF. CDR3 DNA sequence: TGTGCCAGCAGCTCCAGGGAGAACATTAACAATGAGCAGTTCTTC.

This clone was detected a few times. The chain is built from TRBV6-8 and TRBJ1-5, with 10 bases fitting TRBD1. Germline trimming cut 8 bases from V and 11 bases from J; bases unmatched to any gene: 9. Germline V gene sequence: CDR1 MNHGY, CDR2 SAAAGT. This CDR3 comprises 13 residues. In DNA form, the CDR3 reads TGTGCCAGCCGAGGGGGACAGGGGAAGGCCCAGCATTTT. This codes for CASRGGQGKAQHF.

There are a few counts of this clone. The gene calls are TRBV18 and TRBJ2-2; weak D call: TRBD1 (5 bases). The length of the CDR3 is 15 residues. V was trimmed by 6 bases and J by 0 bases, leaving 11 bases between them. The germline CDR1 and CDR2 sequences are KGHSH and LQKENI. In nucleotides, the CDR3 is TGTGCCAGCTCGCAGGGCCTTGCGAACACCGGGGAGCTGTTTTTT. This encodes CASSQGLANTGELFF.

The CDR3 sequence: CASSPADRVVNEQYF. DNA for the CDR3: TGTGCCAGTAGCCCAGCCGACAGGGTGGTAAACGAGCAGTACTTC. This rearrangement joins TRBV19 to TRBJ2-7; 7 bases fit TRBD1. Germline assignment: CDR1 LNHDA and CDR2 SQIVND (reference sequence). Germline trimming cut 6 bases from V and 5 bases from J; bases unmatched to any gene: 13. This CDR3 comprises 15 residues.